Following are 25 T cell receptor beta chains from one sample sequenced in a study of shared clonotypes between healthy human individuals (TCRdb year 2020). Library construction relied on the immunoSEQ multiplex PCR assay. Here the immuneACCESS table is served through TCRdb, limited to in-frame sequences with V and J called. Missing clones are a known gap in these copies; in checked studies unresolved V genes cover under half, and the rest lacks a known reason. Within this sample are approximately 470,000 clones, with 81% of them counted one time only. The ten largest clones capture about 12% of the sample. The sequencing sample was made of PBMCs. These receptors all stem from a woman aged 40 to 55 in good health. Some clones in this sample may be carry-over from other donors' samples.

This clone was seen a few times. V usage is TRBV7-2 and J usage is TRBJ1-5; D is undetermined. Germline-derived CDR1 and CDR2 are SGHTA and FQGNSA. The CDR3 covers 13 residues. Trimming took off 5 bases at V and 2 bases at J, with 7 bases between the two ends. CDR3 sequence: CASSVSGNQPQHF. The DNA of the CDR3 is TGTGCCAGCAGCGTTAGTGGCAATCAGCCCCAGCATTTT.

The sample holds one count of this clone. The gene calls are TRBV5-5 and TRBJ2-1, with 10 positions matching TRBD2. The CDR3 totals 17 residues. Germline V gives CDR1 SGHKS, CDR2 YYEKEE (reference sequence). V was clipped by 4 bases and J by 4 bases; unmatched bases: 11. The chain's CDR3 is CASSAGGLAPPYNEQFF. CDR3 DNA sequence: TGTGCCAGCAGCGCGGGGGGACTAGCGCCCCCGTACAATGAGCAGTTCTTC.

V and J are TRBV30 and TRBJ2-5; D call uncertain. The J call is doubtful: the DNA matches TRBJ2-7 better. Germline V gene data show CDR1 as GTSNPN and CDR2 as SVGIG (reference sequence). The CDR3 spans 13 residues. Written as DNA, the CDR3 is TGTGCCTGGACTCCGGGCCCCGAATACGAGCAGTACTTC. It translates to CAWTPGPEYEQYF.

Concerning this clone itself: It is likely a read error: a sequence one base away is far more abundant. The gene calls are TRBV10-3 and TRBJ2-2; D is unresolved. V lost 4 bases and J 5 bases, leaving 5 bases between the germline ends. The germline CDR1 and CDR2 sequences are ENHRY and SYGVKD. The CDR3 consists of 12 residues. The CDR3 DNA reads TGTGCCATCAGTGGACGAACCGGGGAGCTGTTTTTT. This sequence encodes CAISGRTGELFF.

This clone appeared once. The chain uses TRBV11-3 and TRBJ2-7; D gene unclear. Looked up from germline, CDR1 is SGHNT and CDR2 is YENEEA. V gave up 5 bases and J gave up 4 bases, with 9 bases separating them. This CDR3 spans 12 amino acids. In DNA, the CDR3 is TGTGCCAGCAGCCTATTGGGTTACGAGCAGTACTTC. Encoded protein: CASSLLGYEQYF. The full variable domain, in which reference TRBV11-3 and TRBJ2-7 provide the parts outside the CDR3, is EAGVVQSPRYKIIEKKQPVAFWCNPISGHNTLYWYLQNLGQGPELLIRYENEEAVDDSQLPKDRFSAERLKGVDSTLKIQPAELGDSAVYLCASSLLGYEQYFGPGTRLTVT.

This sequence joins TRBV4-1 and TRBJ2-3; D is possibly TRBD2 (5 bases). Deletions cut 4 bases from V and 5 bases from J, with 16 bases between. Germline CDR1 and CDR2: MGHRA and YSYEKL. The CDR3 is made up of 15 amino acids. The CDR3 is CASSRGLPGVDTQYF. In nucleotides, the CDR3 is TGCGCCAGCAGCCGCGGACTGCCAGGTGTAGATACGCAGTATTTT.

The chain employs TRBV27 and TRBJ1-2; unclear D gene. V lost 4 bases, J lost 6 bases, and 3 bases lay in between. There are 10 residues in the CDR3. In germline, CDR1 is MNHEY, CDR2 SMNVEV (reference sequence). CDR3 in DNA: TGTGCCAGCAGTTGGGATGGCTACACCTTC. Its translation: CASSWDGYTF.

CDR3 region: CASSLRTSLETQYF. The CDR3, as DNA: TGTGCCAGCAGCTTAAGAACGTCCCTGGAGACCCAGTACTTC. This chain uses TRBV7-2 with TRBJ2-5, with D hard to call. V was trimmed by 2 bases and J by 5 bases, leaving 12 bases between them. The CDR3 covers 14 residues. The germline CDR1 and CDR2 sequences are SGHTA and FQGNSA.

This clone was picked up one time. The DNA of the CDR3 is TGTGCCAGCAGCTTAGCGGGCGGGGGGCACAATGAGCAGTTCTTC. Its protein is CASSLAGGGHNEQFF. The chain joins TRBV11-3 to TRBJ2-1; TRBD2 matches 8 bases. The CDR3 is 15 amino acids. Germline loops: CDR1 SGHNT, CDR2 YENEEA. V lost 1 base, J lost 5 bases, and 4 bases stayed unmatched.

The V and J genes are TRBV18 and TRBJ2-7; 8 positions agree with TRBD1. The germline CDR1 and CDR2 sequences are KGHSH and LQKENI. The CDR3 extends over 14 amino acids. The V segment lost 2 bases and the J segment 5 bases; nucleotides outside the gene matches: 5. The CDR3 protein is CASSPATGVHEQYF. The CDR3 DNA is TGTGCCAGCTCACCAGCGACAGGGGTCCACGAGCAGTACTTC.

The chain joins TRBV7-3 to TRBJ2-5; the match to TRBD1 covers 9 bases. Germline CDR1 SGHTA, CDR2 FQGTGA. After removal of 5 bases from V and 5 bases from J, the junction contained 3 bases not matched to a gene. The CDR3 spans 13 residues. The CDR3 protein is CASSQGTGETQYF. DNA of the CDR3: TGTGCCAGCAGCCAAGGGACAGGGGAGACCCAGTACTTC.

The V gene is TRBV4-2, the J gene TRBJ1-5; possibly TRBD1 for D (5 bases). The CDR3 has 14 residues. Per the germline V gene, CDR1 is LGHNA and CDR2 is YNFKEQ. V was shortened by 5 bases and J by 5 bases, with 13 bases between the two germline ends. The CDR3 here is CASSDRDGDQPQHF. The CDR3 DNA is TGTGCCAGCAGCGACCGGGACGGTGATCAGCCCCAGCATTTT.

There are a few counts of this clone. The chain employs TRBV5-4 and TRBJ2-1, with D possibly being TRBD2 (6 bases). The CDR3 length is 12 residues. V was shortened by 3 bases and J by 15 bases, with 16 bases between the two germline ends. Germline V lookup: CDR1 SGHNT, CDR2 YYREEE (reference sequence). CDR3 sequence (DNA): TGTGCCAGCAGCTGGACTATTGGCGATCCGTTCTTC. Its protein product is CASSWTIGDPFF.

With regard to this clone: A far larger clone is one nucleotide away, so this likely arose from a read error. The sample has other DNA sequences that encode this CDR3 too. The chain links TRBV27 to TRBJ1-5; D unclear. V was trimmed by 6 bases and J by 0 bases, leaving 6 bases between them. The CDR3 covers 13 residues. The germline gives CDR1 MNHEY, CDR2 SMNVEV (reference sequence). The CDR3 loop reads CASSPYSNQPQHF. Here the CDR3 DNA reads TGTGCCAGCAGCCCGTATAGCAATCAGCCCCAGCATTTT.

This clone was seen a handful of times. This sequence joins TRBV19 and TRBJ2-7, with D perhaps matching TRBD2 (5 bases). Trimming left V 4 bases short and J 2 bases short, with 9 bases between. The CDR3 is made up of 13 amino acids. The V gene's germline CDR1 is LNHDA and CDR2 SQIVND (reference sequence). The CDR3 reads CASSRDYTYEQYF. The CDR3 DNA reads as TGTGCCAGTAGTAGAGACTACACCTACGAGCAGTACTTC. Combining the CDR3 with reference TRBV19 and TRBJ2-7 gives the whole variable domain DGGITQSPKYLFRKEGQNVTLSCEQNLNHDAMYWYRQDPGQGLRLIYYSQIVNDFQKGDIAEGYSVSREKKESFPLTVTSAQKNPTAFYLCASSRDYTYEQYFGPGTRLTVT.

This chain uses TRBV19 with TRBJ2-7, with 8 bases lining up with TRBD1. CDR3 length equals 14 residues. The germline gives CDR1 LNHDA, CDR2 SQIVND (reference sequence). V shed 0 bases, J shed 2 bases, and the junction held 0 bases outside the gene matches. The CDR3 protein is CASSIETGAYEQYF. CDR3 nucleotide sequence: TGTGCCAGTAGTATAGAGACAGGGGCCTACGAGCAGTACTTC.

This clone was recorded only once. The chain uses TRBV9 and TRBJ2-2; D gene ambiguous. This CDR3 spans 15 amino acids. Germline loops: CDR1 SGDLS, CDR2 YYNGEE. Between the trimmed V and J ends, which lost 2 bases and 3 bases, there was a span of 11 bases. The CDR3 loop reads CASSVRAGDTGELFF. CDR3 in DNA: TGTGCCAGCAGCGTCCGGGCCGGTGACACCGGGGAGCTGTTTTTT.

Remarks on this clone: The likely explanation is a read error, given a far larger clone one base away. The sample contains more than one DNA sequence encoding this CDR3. CDR3 protein: CASSGAGGSETQYF. The CDR3 DNA reads TGTGCCAGCAGTGGGGCGGGAGGATCAGAGACCCAGTACTTC. This chain links TRBV6-5 with TRBJ2-5, with 8 bases lining up with TRBD2. In germline, CDR1 is MNHEY, CDR2 SVGAGI. The CDR3 length is 14 residues. Unmatched junction bases numbered 6, after V lost 5 bases and J lost 4 bases.

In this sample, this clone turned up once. The DNA for the CDR3 is TGTGCCAGCAGTTTATGGGGGGGTAATCAGCCCCAGCATTTT. Residues: CASSLWGGNQPQHF. The chain carries TRBV28 and TRBJ1-5, with D possibly TRBD1 on 5 matching bases. V lost 0 bases and J lost 4, with 7 bases in between. Germline V CDR1 and CDR2: MDHEN, SYDVKM. This CDR3 comprises 14 residues.

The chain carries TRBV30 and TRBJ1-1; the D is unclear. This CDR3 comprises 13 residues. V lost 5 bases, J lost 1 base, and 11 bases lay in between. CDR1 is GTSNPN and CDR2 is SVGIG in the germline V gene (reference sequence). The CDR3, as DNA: TGTGCCTGGGACCGTAATGAGAACACTGAAGCTTTCTTT. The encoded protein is CAWDRNENTEAFF.

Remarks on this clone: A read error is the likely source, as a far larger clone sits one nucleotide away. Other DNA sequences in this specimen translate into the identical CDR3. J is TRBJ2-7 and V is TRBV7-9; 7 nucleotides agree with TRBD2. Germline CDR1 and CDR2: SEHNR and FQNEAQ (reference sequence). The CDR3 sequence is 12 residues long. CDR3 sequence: CASSLTGGEQYF. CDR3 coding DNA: TGTGCTAGCAGCTTAACGGGGGGCGAGCAGTACTTC.

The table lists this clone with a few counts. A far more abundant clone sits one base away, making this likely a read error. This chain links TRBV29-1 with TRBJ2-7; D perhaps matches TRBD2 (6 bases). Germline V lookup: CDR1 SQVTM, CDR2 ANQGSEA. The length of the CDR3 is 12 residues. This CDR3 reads CSARDGTYERYF. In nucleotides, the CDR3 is TGCAGCGCGCGGGACGGAACCTACGAGCGGTACTTC.

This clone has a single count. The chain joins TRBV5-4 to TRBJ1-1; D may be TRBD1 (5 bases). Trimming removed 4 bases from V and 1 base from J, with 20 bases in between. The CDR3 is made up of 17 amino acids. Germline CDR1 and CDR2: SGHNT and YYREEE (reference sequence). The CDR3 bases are TGTGCCAGCAGCCCGGGTCAGGGAGTACTCCGGAACACTGAAGCTTTCTTT. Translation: CASSPGQGVLRNTEAFF.

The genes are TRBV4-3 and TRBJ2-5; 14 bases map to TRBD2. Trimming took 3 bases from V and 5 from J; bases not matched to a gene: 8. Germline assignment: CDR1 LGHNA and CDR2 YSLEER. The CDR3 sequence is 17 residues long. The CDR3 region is CASSQGGTSGRWETQYF. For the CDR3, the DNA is TGCGCCAGCAGCCAGGGCGGGACTAGCGGGAGATGGGAGACCCAGTACTTC.

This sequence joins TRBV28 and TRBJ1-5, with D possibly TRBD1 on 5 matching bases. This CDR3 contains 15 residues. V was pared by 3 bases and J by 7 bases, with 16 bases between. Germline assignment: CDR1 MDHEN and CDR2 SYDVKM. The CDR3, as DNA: TGTGCCAGCAGTTTGTCGCCCAGGGAAGGACAGCCCCAGCATTTT. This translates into CASSLSPREGQPQHF.